Following are 15 T cell receptor beta chains from one sample sequenced in a study of T-cell memory formation after mild COVID-19. One entry per CDR3 protein results from TCRdb running MiXCR on the 5' RACE reads. The table shows around 55,000 distinct CDR3 sequences, with around 9.5% occurring only once. Sequenced sample: PBMCs or a T cell subset sorted from them (not recorded which). All receptors come from a man between 18 and 29 years old who had mild COVID-19 (a few samples of this study predate the infection). Cell type and time point are not known.

This clonotype came up a few times. V usage is TRBV5-1 and J usage is TRBJ2-1, with 9 bases identical to TRBD2. Losses at the gene ends were 5 bases for V and 6 bases for J; bases not matched to a gene: 9. This CDR3 has 15 residues. The germline V gene encodes CDR1 SGHRS and CDR2 YFSETQ. This CDR3 reads CASSRAGGTTNEQFF. CDR3 coding DNA: TGCGCCAGCAGTCGCGCGGGGGGGACCACCAATGAGCAGTTCTTC.

This sequence joins TRBV20-1 and TRBJ1-4; 10 positions agree with TRBD1. Germline CDR1 reads DFQATT; CDR2 reads SNEGSKA (reference sequence). The V segment lost 3 bases and the J segment 5 bases; nucleotides outside the gene matches: 3. CDR3 size: 14 residues. The CDR3 nucleotides read TGCAGTGCTAGGCGACAGGGGGCGAATGAAAAACTGTTTTTT. This translates into CSARRQGANEKLFF.

This clonotype was detected many times. The chain has TRBV11-2 and TRBJ2-3; D is uncertain. Deletions cut 0 bases from V and 0 bases from J, with 4 bases between. This CDR3 comprises 14 residues. Germline V gene sequence: CDR1 SGHAT, CDR2 FQNNGV. The CDR3 DNA reads as TGTGCCAGCAGCTTAGAACCCAGCACAGATACGCAGTATTTT. It codes for CASSLEPSTDTQYF.

This clonotype was recorded a few times. The rearrangement links TRBV6-2 or TRBV6-3 to TRBJ2-2; D tentatively reads TRBD1 or TRBD2 (5 bases each). This CDR3 is 14 amino acids long. Per germline, CDR1 MNHEY and CDR2 SVGEGT. Trimming cost V 2 bases and J 7 bases, with 11 bases left between them. The CDR3 loop reads CASSYPRGGGELFF. The CDR3 nucleotides are TGTGCCAGCAGTTACCCCCGTGGGGGCGGGGAGCTGTTTTTT.

This clonotype has a count of ten or more. The chain couples TRBV4-3 to TRBJ2-2; 7 bases map to TRBD2. CDR1 LGHNA and CDR2 YSLEER come from the germline V gene. Trimming took 0 bases from V and 6 from J; bases not matched to a gene: 1. This CDR3 has 14 residues. CDR3: CASSQEGGAGELFF. The CDR3, as DNA: TGCGCCAGCAGCCAAGAGGGAGGGGCCGGGGAGCTGTTTTTT.

This clonotype showed up just a few times. The chain joins TRBV24-1 to TRBJ2-1; TRBD2 aligns across 14 bases. This CDR3 is built from 15 residues. Germline V CDR1 and CDR2: KGHDR, SFDVKD. The V segment lost 4 bases and the J segment 9 bases; nucleotides outside the gene matches: 4. CDR3 bases: TGTGCCACCAGTGACGGGACTAGCGGGGGTAGTGAGCAGTTCTTC. It specifies CATSDGTSGGSEQFF.

This clonotype was found many times. The rearrangement links TRBV7-2 to TRBJ2-1; unclear D gene. CDR3 length: 15 residues. The germline V gene encodes CDR1 SGHTA and CDR2 FQGNSA. Trimming stripped 1 base from V and 0 bases from J, with 7 bases between. The CDR3 here is CASSLGLPSYNEQFF. The CDR3 DNA follows: TGTGCCAGCAGCTTAGGACTCCCCTCCTACAATGAGCAGTTCTTC.

V usage is TRBV6-5 and J usage is TRBJ2-3; no firm D call. The CDR3 spans 15 residues. Trimming cost V 6 bases and J 1 base, with 14 bases left between them. Germline V gene data show CDR1 as MNHEY and CDR2 as SVGAGI. CDR3 sequence reads: CASRDIDAGTDTQYF. CDR3 nucleotides: TGTGCCAGCAGGGATATCGATGCGGGCACAGATACGCAGTATTTT.

The chain uses TRBV2 and TRBJ2-3, with 11 bases aligning to TRBD2. The CDR3 is 15 residues long. J lost 3 bases, V lost 6 bases, and 5 bases had no gene match. CDR1 SNHLY and CDR2 FYNNEI come from the germline V gene. The CDR3 DNA follows: TGTGCCAGCAGGGAGCTAGCGGGGGGAACAGATACGCAGTATTTT. Protein sequence: CASRELAGGTDTQYF. The full variable domain, completed using reference TRBV2 and TRBJ2-3, is EPEVTQTPSHQVTQMGQEVILRCVPISNHLYFYWYRQILGQKVEFLVSFYNNEISEKSEIFDDQFSVERPDGSNFTLKIRSTKLEDSAMYFCASRELAGGTDTQYFGPGTRLTVL.

CDR3 sequence reads: CASSPEGGYEQYF. The CDR3 coding sequence is TGTGCCAGCAGCCCGGAGGGGGGTTACGAGCAGTACTTC. V usage is TRBV7-9 and J usage is TRBJ2-7; D is perhaps TRBD1 or TRBD2 (6 bases each). The CDR3 loop spans 13 amino acids. V lost 5 bases and J lost 4, with 12 bases in between. Germline V gene data show CDR1 as SEHNR and CDR2 as FQNEAQ (reference sequence).

The chain combines TRBV5-1 with TRBJ2-3; the match to TRBD2 covers 8 bases. This CDR3 has 16 amino acids. Germline trimming cut 0 bases from V and 6 bases from J; bases unmatched to any gene: 9. Germline lookup yields CDR1 SGHRS and CDR2 YFSETQ. The CDR3 DNA is TGCGCCAGCAGCTTGGGAGTTAGCGGGGAGGCCGATACGCAGTATTTT. This gives the protein CASSLGVSGEADTQYF. Variable domain in full (rest from reference TRBV5-1 and TRBJ2-3): KAGVTQTPRYLIKTRGQQVTLSCSPISGHRSVSWYQQTPGQGLQFLFEYFSETQRNKGNFPGRFSGRQFSNSRSEMNVSTLELGDSALYLCASSLGVSGEADTQYFGPGTRLTVL.

The CDR3 nucleotides read TGTGCCAGCAGTTTTTTGGGGGCGGGTGAGACCCAGTACTTC. Translation: CASSFLGAGETQYF. The chain employs TRBV12-3 or TRBV12-4 and TRBJ2-5; maybe TRBD1 (6 bases). V was shortened by 3 bases and J by 5 bases, with 13 bases between the two germline ends. The CDR3 contains 14 residues.

This clonotype was counted ten times or more. V and J are TRBV12-3 or TRBV12-4 and TRBJ2-5; 14 bases match TRBD2. Trimming cost V 6 bases and J 7 bases; bases outside gene matches: 4. The CDR3 has 14 amino acids. The CDR3 sequence is CASSSGLAGATQYF. In DNA form, the CDR3 reads TGTGCCAGCAGCTCGGGACTAGCGGGGGCGACCCAGTACTTC.

The DNA of the CDR3 is TGCGCCAGCAGCCAGAGACCCCGGGGGGCGGGAGAAAAACTGTTTTTT. Translation: CASSQRPRGAGEKLFF. This chain links TRBV4-3 with TRBJ1-4, with D possibly matching TRBD1 (6 bases). The germline V and J ends were trimmed by 3 bases and 8 bases, with 19 bases remaining between them. The germline gives CDR1 LGHNA, CDR2 YSLEER. This CDR3 spans 16 amino acids.

The sample holds a few counts of this clonotype. The chain carries TRBV5-1 and TRBJ1-1; D unresolved. Germline V gene sequence: CDR1 SGHRS, CDR2 YFSETQ. CDR3 length: 14 amino acids. Trimming pared 4 bases from V and 5 bases from J, leaving 15 bases between. The DNA of the CDR3 is TGCGCCAGCAGCCCAGAAGGCTGGGGAACTGAAGCTTTCTTT. Its protein is CASSPEGWGTEAFF.